The entry below gives a single TCR beta chain sequence along with its context. What it binds is not known. The data were obtained in a study of CD8 T cells in Susac syndrome. The authors sequenced TCR beta from blood CD8+ and CD4+ T cells. Reverse transcription of roughly 0.45 to 1 ug RNA was carried out with random hexamers. TCRdb reprocessed the immunoSEQ multiplex PCR reads with MiXCR, giving one entry per CDR3 protein. Of about 170,000 distinct CDR3 sequences listed, over 85% are singletons. General observations from the study: The authors acknowledged that their TCR sequencing and HLA analysis involved a relatively small number of individuals.

Per the germline V gene, CDR1 is SGHTA and CDR2 is FQGNSA. V shed 1 base and J shed 4 bases, with 10 bases lying between them. The CDR3 runs to 14 residues. The sample taken for sequencing was CD4+ T cells from PBMCs. The origin of this receptor is a human donor with multiple sclerosis. This chain joins TRBV7-2 and TRBJ1-1, with unresolved D. The CDR3 protein is CASSLVAGITEAFF. CDR3 nucleotides: TGTGCCAGCAGCTTAGTGGCCGGGATCACTGAAGCTTTCTTT.